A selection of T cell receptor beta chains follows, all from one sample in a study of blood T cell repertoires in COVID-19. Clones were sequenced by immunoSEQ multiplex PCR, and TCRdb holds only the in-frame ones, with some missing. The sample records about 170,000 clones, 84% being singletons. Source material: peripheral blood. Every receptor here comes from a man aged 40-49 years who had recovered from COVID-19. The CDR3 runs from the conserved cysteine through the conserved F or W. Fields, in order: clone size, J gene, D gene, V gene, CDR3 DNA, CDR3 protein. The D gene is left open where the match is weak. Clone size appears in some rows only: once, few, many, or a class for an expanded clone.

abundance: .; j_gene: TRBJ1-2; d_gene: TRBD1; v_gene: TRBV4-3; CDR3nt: TGCGCCAGCAGCCAAGAGAACAGGGGGAGCTATGGCTACACCTTC; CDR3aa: CASSQENRGSYGYTF
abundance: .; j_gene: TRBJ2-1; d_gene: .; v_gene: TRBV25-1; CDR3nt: TGTGCCAGCTCCCATCCTTACAGGGCCGGCTACAATGAGCAGTTCTTC; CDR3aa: CASSHPYRAGYNEQFF
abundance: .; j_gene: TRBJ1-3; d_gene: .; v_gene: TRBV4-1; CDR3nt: TGCGCCAGCAGCCAAGAAACGTCGGGGATATTAAAACACCATATATTT; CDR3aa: CASSQETSGILKHHIF
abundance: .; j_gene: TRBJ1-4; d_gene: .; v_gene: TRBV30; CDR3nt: TGTGCCTGGAGTGTAACAGGGTGGGATGAAAAACTGTTTTTT; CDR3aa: CAWSVTGWDEKLFF
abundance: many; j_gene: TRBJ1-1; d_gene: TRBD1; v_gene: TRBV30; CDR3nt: TGTGCCTGGGTGGGACAGACGAACACTGAAGCTTTCTTT; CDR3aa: CAWVGQTNTEAFF
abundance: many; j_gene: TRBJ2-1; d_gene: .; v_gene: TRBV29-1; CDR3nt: TGCAGCGCCGGGGAGAGGGAGGCTAGCCTCGAATTCTTC; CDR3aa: CSAGEREASLEFF
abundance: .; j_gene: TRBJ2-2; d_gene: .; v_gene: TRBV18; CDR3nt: TGTGCCAGCTCACCAGAGGCGGGAAACACTGGCGGGGAGCTGTTTTTT; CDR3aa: CASSPEAGNTGGELFF
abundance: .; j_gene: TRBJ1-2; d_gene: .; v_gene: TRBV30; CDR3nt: TGTGCCTGGACCTCCGGGACTTCCTTTTTCTTC; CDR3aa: CAWTSGTSFFF
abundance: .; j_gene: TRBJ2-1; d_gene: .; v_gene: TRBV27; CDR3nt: TGTGCCAGCAAGGAAGCGGACTCCTACAATGAGCAGTTCTTC; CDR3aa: CASKEADSYNEQFF
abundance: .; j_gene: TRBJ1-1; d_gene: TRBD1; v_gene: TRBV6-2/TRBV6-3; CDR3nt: TGTGCCAGCAGTTACACCCCGGGACAGGGGCTTTCTAAGGCTTTCTTT; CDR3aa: CASSYTPGQGLSKAFF
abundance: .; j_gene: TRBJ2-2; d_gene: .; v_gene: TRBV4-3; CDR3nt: TGCGCCAGCAGCCAAGAATCTGGCGGGGGCCGAGCCGGGGAGCTGTTTTTT; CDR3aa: CASSQESGGGRAGELFF
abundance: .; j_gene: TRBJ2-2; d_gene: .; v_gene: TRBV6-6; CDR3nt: TGTGCCAGCATCTTACAGGCAGGCCACACCGGGGAGCTGTTTTTT; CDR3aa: CASILQAGHTGELFF
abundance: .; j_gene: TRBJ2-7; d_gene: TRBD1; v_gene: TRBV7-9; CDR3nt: TGTGCCAGCAGCAAAACAGGGGTGGGGCTACCCGAGCAGTACTTC; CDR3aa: CASSKTGVGLPEQYF
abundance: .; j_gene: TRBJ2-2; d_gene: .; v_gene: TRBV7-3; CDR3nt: TGTGCCAGCAGCTTCGATGGGGAGGTCACCGGGGAGCTGTTTTTT; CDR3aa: CASSFDGEVTGELFF
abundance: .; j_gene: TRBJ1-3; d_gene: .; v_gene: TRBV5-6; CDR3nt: TGTGCCAGCAATCCGAGCAGGGGATATTACTCTGGAAACACCATATATTTT; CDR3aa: CASNPSRGYYSGNTIYF
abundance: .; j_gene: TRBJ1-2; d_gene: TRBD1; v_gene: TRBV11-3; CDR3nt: TGTGCCAGCAGCCACCTCCGGGACAGGGGGAGGAGTGGCTACACCTTC; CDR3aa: CASSHLRDRGRSGYTF
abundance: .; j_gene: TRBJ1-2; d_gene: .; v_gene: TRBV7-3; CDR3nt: TGTGCCAGCAGCCCTGGGACTGAATATGGCTACACCTTC; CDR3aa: CASSPGTEYGYTF
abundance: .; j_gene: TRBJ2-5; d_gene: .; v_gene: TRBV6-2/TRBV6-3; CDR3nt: TGTGCCAGCAGTACACAGGTTGTAAAGACCCAGTACTTC; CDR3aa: CASSTQVVKTQYF
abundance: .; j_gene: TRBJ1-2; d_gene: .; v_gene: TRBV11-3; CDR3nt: TGTGCCAGCAGCTTAGACAGGGTCACGAACTATGGCTACACCTTC; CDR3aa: CASSLDRVTNYGYTF
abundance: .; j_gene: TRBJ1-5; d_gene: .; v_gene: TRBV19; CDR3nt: TGTGCCAGTAGTATTCTACAGGAAGGGAGGGGTCAGCCCCAGCATTTT; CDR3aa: CASSILQEGRGQPQHF
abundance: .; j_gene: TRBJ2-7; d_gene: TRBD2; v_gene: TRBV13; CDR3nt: TGTGCCAGCAGCTTGGGCGGGGGGTTCGAGCAGTACTTC; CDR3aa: CASSLGGGFEQYF
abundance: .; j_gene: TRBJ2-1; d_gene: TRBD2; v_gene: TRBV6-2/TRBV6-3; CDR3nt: TGTGCCAGCAGCATGAGGCCTAGCGGAACTTACAATGAGCAGTTCTTC; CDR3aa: CASSMRPSGTYNEQFF
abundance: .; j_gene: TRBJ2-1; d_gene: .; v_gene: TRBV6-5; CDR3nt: TGTGCCAGCAGGACAGGAATAAATGAGCAGTTCTTC; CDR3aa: CASRTGINEQFF
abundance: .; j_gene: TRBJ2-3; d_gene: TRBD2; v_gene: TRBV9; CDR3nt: TGTGCCAGCAGCAAAACTAGCGGCACAGATACGCAGTATTTT; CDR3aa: CASSKTSGTDTQYF
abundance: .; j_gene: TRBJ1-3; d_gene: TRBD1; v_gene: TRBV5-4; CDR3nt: TGTGCCAGCAGCCGACAGGGGATGGATGGAAACACCATATATTTT; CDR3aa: CASSRQGMDGNTIYF
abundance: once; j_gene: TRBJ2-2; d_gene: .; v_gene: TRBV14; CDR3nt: TGTGCCAGCAGCCAAGGGAGGGGGCGCGTCACCGGGGAGCTGTTTTTT; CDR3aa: CASSQGRGRVTGELFF
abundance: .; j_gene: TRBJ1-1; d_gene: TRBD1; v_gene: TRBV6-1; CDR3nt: TGTGCCAGCAGTCAAGCCGGGACAGGGATGAACACTGAAGCTTTCTTT; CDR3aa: CASSQAGTGMNTEAFF
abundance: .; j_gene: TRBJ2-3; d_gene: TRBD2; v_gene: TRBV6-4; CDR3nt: TGTGCCAGCAAGGGCGGGAGTTCAGATACGCAGTATTTT; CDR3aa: CASKGGSSDTQYF
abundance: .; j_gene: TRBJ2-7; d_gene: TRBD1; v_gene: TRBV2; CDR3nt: TGTGCCAGCAGTGAAAAGGCAGGGGGCCCCTACGAGCAGTACTTC; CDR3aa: CASSEKAGGPYEQYF
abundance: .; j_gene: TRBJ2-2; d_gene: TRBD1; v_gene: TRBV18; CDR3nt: TGTGCCAGCTCACGGGGACAGGTGAACACCGGGGAGCTGTTTTTT; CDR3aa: CASSRGQVNTGELFF
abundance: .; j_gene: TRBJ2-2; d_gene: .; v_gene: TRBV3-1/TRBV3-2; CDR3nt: TGTGCCAGCAGCCAGGGATTGGGGGGAACCGGGGAGCTGTTTTTT; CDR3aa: CASSQGLGGTGELFF
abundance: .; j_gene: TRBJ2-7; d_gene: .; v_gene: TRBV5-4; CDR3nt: TGTGCCAGCAGCGGACTCTACGAGCAGTACTTC; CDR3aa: CASSGLYEQYF
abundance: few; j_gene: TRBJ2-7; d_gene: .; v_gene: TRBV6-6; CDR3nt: TGTGCCAGCAGTCTTCGGACTCTCCGAGGATACGAGCAGTACTTC; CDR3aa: CASSLRTLRGYEQYF
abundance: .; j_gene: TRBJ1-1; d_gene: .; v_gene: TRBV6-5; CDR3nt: TGTGCCAGCAGTTACGAGGGTGGGGCTGAAGCTTTCTTT; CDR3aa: CASSYEGGAEAFF
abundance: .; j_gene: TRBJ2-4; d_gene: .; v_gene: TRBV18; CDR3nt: TGTGCCAGCTCACCTCCAGTTACAGCCAAAAACATTCAGTACTTC; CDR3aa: CASSPPVTAKNIQYF
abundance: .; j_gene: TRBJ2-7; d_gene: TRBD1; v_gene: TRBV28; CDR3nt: TGTGCCAGCACCGCGGGTGGGACAGGGTCCTACGAGCAGTACTTC; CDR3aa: CASTAGGTGSYEQYF
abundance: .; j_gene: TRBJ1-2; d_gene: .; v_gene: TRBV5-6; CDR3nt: TGTGCCAGCAACCCTAGGACTGATTATGGCTACACCTTC; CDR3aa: CASNPRTDYGYTF
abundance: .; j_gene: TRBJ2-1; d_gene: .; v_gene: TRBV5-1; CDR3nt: TGCGCCAGCAGCCCGCAGGGGACGGGTTACAATGAGCAGTTCTTC; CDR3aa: CASSPQGTGYNEQFF
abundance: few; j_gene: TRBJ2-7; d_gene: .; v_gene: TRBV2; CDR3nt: TGTGCCAGCAGTGAGGGGGGGGCCGCCTACGAGCAGTACTTC; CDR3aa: CASSEGGAAYEQYF
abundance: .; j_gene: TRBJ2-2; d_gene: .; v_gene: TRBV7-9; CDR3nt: TGTGCCAGCAGCAGTGCGTCCGGGGAGCTGTTTTTT; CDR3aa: CASSSASGELFF
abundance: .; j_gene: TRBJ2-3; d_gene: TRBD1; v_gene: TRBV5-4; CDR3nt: TGTGCCAGCAGCTCGAGGGACAGCAGCACAGATACGCAGTATTTT; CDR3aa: CASSSRDSSTDTQYF
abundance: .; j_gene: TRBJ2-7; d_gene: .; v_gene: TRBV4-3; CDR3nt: TGCGCCAGCAGCCAAGATTTAGGTGGGCCCCAGTACTTC; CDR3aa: CASSQDLGGPQYF
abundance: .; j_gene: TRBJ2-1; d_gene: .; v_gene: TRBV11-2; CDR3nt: TGTGCCAGCAGCTTTTTCTCCTTTCTAAACAATGAGCAGTTCTTC; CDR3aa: CASSFFSFLNNEQFF
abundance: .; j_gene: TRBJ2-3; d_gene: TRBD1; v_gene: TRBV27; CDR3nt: TGTGCCAGCAGTTTATGGACAGGGACTAGCACAGATACGCAGTATTTT; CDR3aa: CASSLWTGTSTDTQYF
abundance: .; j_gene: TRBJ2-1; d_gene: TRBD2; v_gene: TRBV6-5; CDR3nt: TGTGCCAGCAGTTACGGCGGGGGGGCCTTCTACAATGAGCAGTTCTTC; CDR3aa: CASSYGGGAFYNEQFF